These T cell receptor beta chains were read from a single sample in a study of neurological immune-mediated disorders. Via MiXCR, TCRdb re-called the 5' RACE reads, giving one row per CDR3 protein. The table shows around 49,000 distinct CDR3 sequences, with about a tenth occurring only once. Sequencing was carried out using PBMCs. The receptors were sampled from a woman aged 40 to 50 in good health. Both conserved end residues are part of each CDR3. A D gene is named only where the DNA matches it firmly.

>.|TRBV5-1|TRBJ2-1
CASSLRGEIRHEQFF
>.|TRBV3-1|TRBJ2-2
CASSQEWDTGELFF
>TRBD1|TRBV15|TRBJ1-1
CATSSDRGRKAFF
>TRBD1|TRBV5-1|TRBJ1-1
CASSYRTGDTEAFF
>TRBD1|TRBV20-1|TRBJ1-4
CSASDRGYTNEKLFF
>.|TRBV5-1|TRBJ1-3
CASSLGPLNTIYF
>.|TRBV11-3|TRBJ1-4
CASSGRRGAGWNEKLFF
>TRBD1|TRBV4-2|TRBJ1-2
CASSPLTGGGYTF
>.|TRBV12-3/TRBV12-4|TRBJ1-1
CASGTVFLNTEAFF
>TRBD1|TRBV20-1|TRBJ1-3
CSARLMGQGSLNTIYF
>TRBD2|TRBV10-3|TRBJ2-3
CAINGREITDTQYF
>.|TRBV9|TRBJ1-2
CASSVAPSGGYTF
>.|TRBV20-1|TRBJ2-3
CSACQVAGLTDTQYF
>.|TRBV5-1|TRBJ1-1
CASSTQGNTEAFF
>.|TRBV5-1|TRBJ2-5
CASGGAVQETQYF
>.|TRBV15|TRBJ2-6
CATSAWDGANVLTF
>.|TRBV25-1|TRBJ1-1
CASSELRGAYTEAFF
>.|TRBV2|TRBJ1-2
CASSYAGQLGYTF
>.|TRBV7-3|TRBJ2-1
CASRGGRGTYNEQFF
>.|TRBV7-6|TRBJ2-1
CASSPSHRLVGGHNEQFF
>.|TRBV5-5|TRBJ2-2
CASRGWDRNTGELFF
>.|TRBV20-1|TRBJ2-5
CRARDAAIGPQETQYF
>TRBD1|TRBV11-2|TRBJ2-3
CASSFDRAGDTQYF
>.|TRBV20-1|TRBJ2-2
CSARDNRANTGELFF
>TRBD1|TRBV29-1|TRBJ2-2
CSVLGQPDAGELFF
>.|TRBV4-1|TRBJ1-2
CASSRILVKPGNGYTF
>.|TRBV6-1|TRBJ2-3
CASSDSTTTDTQYF
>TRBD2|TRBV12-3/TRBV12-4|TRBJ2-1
CASYGSGRYNEQFF
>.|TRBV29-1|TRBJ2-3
CSVDQPQGTDTQYF
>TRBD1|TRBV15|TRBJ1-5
CATSPWTGSQPQHF
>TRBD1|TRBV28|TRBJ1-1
CASSLHRGETEAFF
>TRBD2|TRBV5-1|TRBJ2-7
CASRYAGGSGGSYEQYF
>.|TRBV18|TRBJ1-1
CASSPRTDTEAFF
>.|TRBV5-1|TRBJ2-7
CASSRDAGRSYEQYF
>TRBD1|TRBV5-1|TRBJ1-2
CASSLSVGTGVNYGYTF
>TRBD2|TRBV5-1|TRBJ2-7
CASSLGTGGSYEQYF
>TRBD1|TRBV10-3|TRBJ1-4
CATSGDSNEKLFF
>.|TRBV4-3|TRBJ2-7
CASSQVLGSGVVQYF
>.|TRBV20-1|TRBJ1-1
CSARHARVNTEDFF
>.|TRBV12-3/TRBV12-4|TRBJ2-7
CASSGGQWAEQYF
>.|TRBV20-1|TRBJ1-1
CSAIRQEGTEAFF
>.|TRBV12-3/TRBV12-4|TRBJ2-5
CASSFRSGYQETQYF
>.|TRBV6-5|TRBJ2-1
CASSQGSNEQFF
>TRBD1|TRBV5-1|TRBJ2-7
CASSATGGSLEQYF
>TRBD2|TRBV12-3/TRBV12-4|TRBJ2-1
CASSFRSSGSSYNEQFF